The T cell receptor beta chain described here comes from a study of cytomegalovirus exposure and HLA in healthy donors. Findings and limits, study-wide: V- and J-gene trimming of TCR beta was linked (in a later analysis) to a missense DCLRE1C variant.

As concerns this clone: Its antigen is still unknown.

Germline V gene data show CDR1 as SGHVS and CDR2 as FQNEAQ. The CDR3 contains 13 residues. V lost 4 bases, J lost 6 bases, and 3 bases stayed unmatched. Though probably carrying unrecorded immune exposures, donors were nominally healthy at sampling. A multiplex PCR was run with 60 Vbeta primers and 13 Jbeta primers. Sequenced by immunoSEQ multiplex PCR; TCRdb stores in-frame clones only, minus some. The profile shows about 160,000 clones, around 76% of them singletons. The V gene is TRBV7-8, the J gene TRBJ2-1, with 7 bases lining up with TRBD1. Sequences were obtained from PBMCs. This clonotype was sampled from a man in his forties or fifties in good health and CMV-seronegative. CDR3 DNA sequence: TGTGCCAGCAGCTGGGGACAGACCAATGAGCAGTTCTTC. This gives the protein CASSWGQTNEQFF.